The clone carrying this T cell receptor beta chain was found a few times. Its antigen is unidentified. These data come from a study of cytomegalovirus exposure and HLA in healthy donors. Looking at the study overall: Across under 450 genotyped donors, roughly 80% landed in the Caucasian-associated ancestry cluster.

Study-wide results and caveats: Researchers reported in a later analysis that common viral pathogens appeared linked to several top clusters. Some segments of the V type, notably TRBV6-2 and TRBV6-3, were excluded as indistinguishable.

The V gene's germline CDR1 is MNHNS and CDR2 SASEGT. V lost 9 bases and J 2 bases, leaving 16 bases between the germline ends. This CDR3 is 14 amino acids long. In the PCR, 60 Vbeta and 13 Jbeta primers were used. Assay used: immunoSEQ multiplex PCR; TCRdb lists only in-frame clones, some missing. The table lists 120,000 or so clones, 15% to 17% of them singletons. The TCR originated in a woman aged 18-29 years in good health and CMV-seronegative. The rearrangement joins TRBV6-1 to TRBJ1-2; possibly TRBD1 for D (6 bases). The sequenced sample was PBMCs. CDR3 nucleotides: TGTGCCAGTGAAGCCTACAGGGTGAACTATGGCTACACCTTC. Protein product: CASEAYRVNYGYTF.